The clone carrying this T cell receptor (beta chain) was detected only once. What it binds is not known. This CDR3 comprises 14 residues. The ends lost 10 bases at V and 2 bases at J; junction bases unmatched: 9. Germline V gene data show CDR1 as SNHLY and CDR2 as FYNNEI. Method: immunoSEQ multiplex PCR; TCRdb's copy keeps in-frame clones and lacks some. The sample includes roughly 74,000 clones, 94% seen only once; the top ten take approximately 20%. This entry comes from a study of OX40 agonist ivuxolimab in advanced cancers. Study-level information: Therapy given before enrollment (anti-PD-1, anti-PD-L1 or anti-CTLA-4) was allowed, and over 35% had some. Partial responses were achieved by three patients, one with hepatocellular carcinoma and two with cutaneous melanoma. The study's findings and limits: Dosing at 0.1 to 3.0 mg/kg was accompanied by clonal expansion of CD4+ and CD8+ blood T cells by week 6.

This clonotype was obtained from an adult with an advanced solid tumor such as melanoma, head and neck, liver or kidney cancer. The chain recombines TRBV2 with TRBJ2-3; 7 nucleotides match TRBD1. The sample in question was CD4+ or CD8+ T cells sorted from blood, obtained in a trial of the OX40 agonist ivuxolimab. The CDR3 spells CATLTGPPTDTQYF. In nucleotides, the CDR3 is TGTGCCACCCTGACAGGGCCCCCCACAGATACGCAGTATTTT.